This T cell receptor (beta chain) was identified in a study of graft-versus-host responses after intestinal transplantation. Study in general: Anti-thymocyte globulin induction, then tacrolimus and steroids for around three years, went to all recipients.

V lost 6 bases and J lost 3, with 16 bases in between. There are 15 residues in the CDR3. The germline gives CDR1 SGDLS, CDR2 YYNGEE. Produced via immunoSEQ multiplex PCR; TCRdb's table is partial and in-frame only. The profile shows more than 55,000 clones, about 90% of them singletons. The TCR comes from a human patient who received an intestinal transplant, so some T cells may come from the graft donor. The source was PBMCs, collected 26 days after transplant. V and J are TRBV9 and TRBJ2-1; perhaps TRBD1 as D (6 bases). CDR3 sequence: CASTPTDRLYNEQFF. The CDR3 region has the DNA TGTGCCAGCACCCCAACGGACAGACTCTACAATGAGCAGTTCTTC.